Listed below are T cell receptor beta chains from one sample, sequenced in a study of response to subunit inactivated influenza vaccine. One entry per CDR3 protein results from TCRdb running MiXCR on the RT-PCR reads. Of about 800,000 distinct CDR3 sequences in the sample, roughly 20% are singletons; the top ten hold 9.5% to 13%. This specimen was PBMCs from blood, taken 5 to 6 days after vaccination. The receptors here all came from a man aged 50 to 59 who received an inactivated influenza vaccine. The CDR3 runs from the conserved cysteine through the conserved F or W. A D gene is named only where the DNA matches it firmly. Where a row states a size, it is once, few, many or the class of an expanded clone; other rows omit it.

CDR3nt: TGTGCCAGCAGCGACGGACTAGCGGGAGGAGGGCGGTCGGGAGAGACCCAGTACTTC
CDR3aa: CASSDGLAGGGRSGETQYF
d_gene: TRBD2
v_gene: TRBV9
abundance: .
j_gene: TRBJ2-5

CDR3nt: TGTGCCAGCAGTAACCGGGACTCACTCCTGGGGCAGCTGTTTTTT
CDR3aa: CASSNRDSLLGQLFF
d_gene: .
v_gene: TRBV27
abundance: .
j_gene: TRBJ2-2

CDR3nt: TGCGCCAGCAGCGAGGACACTCGAATAGAAGAGACCCAGTACTTC
CDR3aa: CASSEDTRIEETQYF
d_gene: .
v_gene: TRBV5-1
abundance: .
j_gene: TRBJ2-5

CDR3nt: TGCGCCAGCAGCCAAGATTGGGCGGCCTCCTACGAGCAGTACTTC
CDR3aa: CASSQDWAASYEQYF
d_gene: .
v_gene: TRBV4-3
abundance: .
j_gene: TRBJ2-7

CDR3nt: TGCGCCAGCATTCGGGGGGGCAACTCCTACAATGAGCAGTTCTTC
CDR3aa: CASIRGGNSYNEQFF
d_gene: TRBD2
v_gene: TRBV10-2
abundance: few
j_gene: TRBJ2-1

CDR3nt: TGTGCCATCAGTGGGACACTGGTCACTGAAGCTTTCTTT
CDR3aa: CAISGTLVTEAFF
d_gene: .
v_gene: TRBV10-3
abundance: few
j_gene: TRBJ1-1

CDR3nt: TGCGCCACCACACCTAGCGGGGACCATACGCAGTATTTT
CDR3aa: CATTPSGDHTQYF
d_gene: TRBD2
v_gene: TRBV10-2
abundance: .
j_gene: TRBJ2-3

CDR3nt: TGCGCCAGCAGTGGGACTACAACCGCGAACACCGGGGAGCTGTTTTTT
CDR3aa: CASSGTTTANTGELFF
d_gene: TRBD2
v_gene: TRBV5-1
abundance: .
j_gene: TRBJ2-2

CDR3nt: TGTGCCAGCAGTTTAGTACAGGAACCTCAGCCCCAGCATTTT
CDR3aa: CASSLVQEPQPQHF
d_gene: .
v_gene: TRBV12-3/TRBV12-4
abundance: .
j_gene: TRBJ1-5

CDR3nt: TGCAGTGCTGCATTTGACACTGAAGCTTTCTTT
CDR3aa: CSAAFDTEAFF
d_gene: .
v_gene: TRBV20-1
abundance: many
j_gene: TRBJ1-1

CDR3nt: TGCAGTGCTCGGGACAGCTTAGCGGGGGTAGAGTACTTC
CDR3aa: CSARDSLAGVEYF
d_gene: TRBD2
v_gene: TRBV20-1
abundance: few
j_gene: TRBJ2-7

CDR3nt: TGTGCCAGCAGCGGAGAAGAGGAGACCCAGTACTTC
CDR3aa: CASSGEEETQYF
d_gene: .
v_gene: TRBV28
abundance: .
j_gene: TRBJ2-5

CDR3nt: TGTGCCAGCAGCCGCGAGCGGGAAGCTAGCACAGATACGCAGTATTTT
CDR3aa: CASSREREASTDTQYF
d_gene: TRBD2
v_gene: TRBV6-1
abundance: .
j_gene: TRBJ2-3

CDR3nt: TGTGCCAGCAGTTACTTAACACCGAACACTGAAGCTTTCTTT
CDR3aa: CASSYLTPNTEAFF
d_gene: .
v_gene: TRBV6-2/TRBV6-3
abundance: few
j_gene: TRBJ1-1

CDR3nt: TGCGCCAGCAGCGACGCATGGACTAGCGGGGTTGTCTACAATGAGCAGTTCTTC
CDR3aa: CASSDAWTSGVVYNEQFF
d_gene: TRBD2
v_gene: TRBV5-1
abundance: .
j_gene: TRBJ2-1

CDR3nt: TGTGCCAGCAGTTTAGGCAGGCCCTACGAGCAGTACTTC
CDR3aa: CASSLGRPYEQYF
d_gene: .
v_gene: TRBV12-3/TRBV12-4
abundance: many
j_gene: TRBJ2-7

CDR3nt: TGTGCCAGCAGTCCGACGGACAGGGCCACCGGGGAGCTGTTTTTT
CDR3aa: CASSPTDRATGELFF
d_gene: TRBD1
v_gene: TRBV12-3/TRBV12-4
abundance: few
j_gene: TRBJ2-2

CDR3nt: TGCAGTGCTAGGGAGACTAGCGGGCACGAGCAGTACTTC
CDR3aa: CSARETSGHEQYF
d_gene: TRBD2
v_gene: TRBV20-1
abundance: .
j_gene: TRBJ2-7

CDR3nt: TGTGCCAGCAGTTTATTCCTAGCGGGAGGCACCGGGGAGCTGTTTTTT
CDR3aa: CASSLFLAGGTGELFF
d_gene: TRBD2
v_gene: TRBV27
abundance: few
j_gene: TRBJ2-2

CDR3nt: TGTGCCAGCAGCTTAACCAGGAACGACAATTCACCCCTCCACTTT
CDR3aa: CASSLTRNDNSPLHF
d_gene: .
v_gene: TRBV7-9
abundance: .
j_gene: TRBJ1-6

CDR3nt: TGTGCCAGCAGCCAAGTGGGGGCTGGTCAGTACTTC
CDR3aa: CASSQVGAGQYF
d_gene: .
v_gene: TRBV11-2
abundance: few
j_gene: TRBJ2-7

CDR3nt: TGTGCCAGCAGTTACCACGGACTAGCGGGAGGGCCCCGGGACGCCGAGCAGTACTTC
CDR3aa: CASSYHGLAGGPRDAEQYF
d_gene: TRBD2
v_gene: TRBV6-5
abundance: few
j_gene: TRBJ2-7

CDR3nt: TGCAGCGTGAGCACCGGGACCGCGGAATATGAGCAGTTCTTC
CDR3aa: CSVSTGTAEYEQFF
d_gene: .
v_gene: TRBV29-1
abundance: .
j_gene: TRBJ2-1

CDR3nt: TGTGCCAGCAGCTCAGAGGACTGGAGCTCCTACAATGAGCAGTTCTTC
CDR3aa: CASSSEDWSSYNEQFF
d_gene: .
v_gene: TRBV4-2
abundance: .
j_gene: TRBJ2-1

CDR3nt: TGTGCCAGCAGCCCCCGGACAGCAGGAAACGAAAAACTGTTTTTT
CDR3aa: CASSPRTAGNEKLFF
d_gene: .
v_gene: TRBV7-9
abundance: .
j_gene: TRBJ1-4

CDR3nt: TGCAGTGCTAGATCCCGGGTGGCCTTAGAACAGTACTTC
CDR3aa: CSARSRVALEQYF
d_gene: .
v_gene: TRBV20-1
abundance: .
j_gene: TRBJ2-7

CDR3nt: TGTACCAGCAGCTACCGCCGGGAGCCCCAAGAGACCCAGTACTTC
CDR3aa: CTSSYRREPQETQYF
d_gene: .
v_gene: TRBV7-9
abundance: .
j_gene: TRBJ2-5

CDR3nt: TGTGCCAGCAGCCCTCTAGGGGACACAGATACGCAGTATTTT
CDR3aa: CASSPLGDTDTQYF
d_gene: .
v_gene: TRBV4-2
abundance: .
j_gene: TRBJ2-3

CDR3nt: TGCGCCAGCAGACCGGGACGGACGAACAATGAGCAGTTCTTC
CDR3aa: CASRPGRTNNEQFF
d_gene: .
v_gene: TRBV5-1
abundance: few
j_gene: TRBJ2-1